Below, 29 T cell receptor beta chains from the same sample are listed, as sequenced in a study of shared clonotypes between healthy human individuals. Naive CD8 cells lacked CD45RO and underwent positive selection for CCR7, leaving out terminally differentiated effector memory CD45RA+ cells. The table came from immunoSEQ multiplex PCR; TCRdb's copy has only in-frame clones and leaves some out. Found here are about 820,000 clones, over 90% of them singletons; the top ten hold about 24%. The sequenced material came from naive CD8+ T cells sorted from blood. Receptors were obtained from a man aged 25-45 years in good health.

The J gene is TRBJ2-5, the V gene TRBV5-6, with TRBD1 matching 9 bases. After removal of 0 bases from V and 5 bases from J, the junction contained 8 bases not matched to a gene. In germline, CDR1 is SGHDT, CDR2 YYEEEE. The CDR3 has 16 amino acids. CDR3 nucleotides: TGTGCCAGCAGCTTGGGCGGGACAGGGTTTCGGGAGACCCAGTACTTC. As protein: CASSLGGTGFRETQYF.

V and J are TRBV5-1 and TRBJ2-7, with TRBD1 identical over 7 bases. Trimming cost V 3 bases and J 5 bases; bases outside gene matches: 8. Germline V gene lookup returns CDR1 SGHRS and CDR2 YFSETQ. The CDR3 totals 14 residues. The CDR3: CASSSPTGWDEQYF. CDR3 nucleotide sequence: TGCGCCAGCAGCTCACCGACAGGGTGGGACGAGCAGTACTTC.

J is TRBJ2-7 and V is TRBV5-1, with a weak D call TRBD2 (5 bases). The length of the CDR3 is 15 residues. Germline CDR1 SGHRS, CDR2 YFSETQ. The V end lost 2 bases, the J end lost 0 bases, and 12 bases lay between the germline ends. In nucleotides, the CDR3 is TGCGCCAGCAGCTTTTATTCGGGGAGCTCCTACGAGCAGTACTTC. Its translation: CASSFYSGSSYEQYF.

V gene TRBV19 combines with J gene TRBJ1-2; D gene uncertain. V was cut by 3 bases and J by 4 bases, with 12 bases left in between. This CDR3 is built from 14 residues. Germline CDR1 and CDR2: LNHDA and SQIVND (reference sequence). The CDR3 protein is CASSIMGALYGYTF. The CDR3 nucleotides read TGTGCCAGTAGTATCATGGGCGCTCTCTATGGCTACACCTTC.

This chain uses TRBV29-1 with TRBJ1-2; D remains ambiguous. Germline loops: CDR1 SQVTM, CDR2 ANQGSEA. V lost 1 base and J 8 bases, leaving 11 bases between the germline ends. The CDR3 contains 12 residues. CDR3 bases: TGCAGCGTTGAAGGGGCCGCGGAAGGCTACACCTTC. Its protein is CSVEGAAEGYTF.

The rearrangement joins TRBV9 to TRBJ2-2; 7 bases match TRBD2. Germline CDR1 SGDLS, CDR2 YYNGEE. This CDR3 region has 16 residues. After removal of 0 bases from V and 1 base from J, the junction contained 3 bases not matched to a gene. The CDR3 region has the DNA TGTGCCAGCAGCGTAGTTCCTAGCGGGAACACCGGGGAGCTGTTTTTT. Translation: CASSVVPSGNTGELFF.

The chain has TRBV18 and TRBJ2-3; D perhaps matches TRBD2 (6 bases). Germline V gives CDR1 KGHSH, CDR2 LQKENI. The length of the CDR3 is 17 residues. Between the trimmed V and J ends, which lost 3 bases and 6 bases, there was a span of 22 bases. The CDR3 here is CASSPPALSGEGDTQYF. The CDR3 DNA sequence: TGTGCCAGCTCACCTCCCGCCCTTAGCGGAGAGGGGGATACGCAGTATTTT.

The CDR3 nucleotides are TGTGCCAGCAGTTTAGGGGCAGGGGCTAACTATGGCTACACCTTC. Encoded protein: CASSLGAGANYGYTF. J is TRBJ1-2 and V is TRBV27; perhaps TRBD1 as D (6 bases). CDR3 length: 15 residues. Germline V gene sequence: CDR1 MNHEY, CDR2 SMNVEV (reference sequence). V gave up 2 bases and J gave up 0 bases, with 10 bases separating them.

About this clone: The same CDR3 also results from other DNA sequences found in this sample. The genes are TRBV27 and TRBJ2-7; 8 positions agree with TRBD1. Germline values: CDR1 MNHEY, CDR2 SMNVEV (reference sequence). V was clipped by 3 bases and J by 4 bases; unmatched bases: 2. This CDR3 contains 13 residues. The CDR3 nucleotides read TGTGCCAGCAGTTTCCAGGGGGCTTACGAGCAGTACTTC. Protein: CASSFQGAYEQYF.

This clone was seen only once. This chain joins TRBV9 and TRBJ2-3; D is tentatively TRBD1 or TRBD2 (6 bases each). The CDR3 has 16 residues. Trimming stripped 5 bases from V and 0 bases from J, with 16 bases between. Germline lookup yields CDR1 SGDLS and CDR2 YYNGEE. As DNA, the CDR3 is TGTGCCAGCAGTGCCCGCACAGGGACTAGCACAGATACGCAGTATTTT. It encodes CASSARTGTSTDTQYF.

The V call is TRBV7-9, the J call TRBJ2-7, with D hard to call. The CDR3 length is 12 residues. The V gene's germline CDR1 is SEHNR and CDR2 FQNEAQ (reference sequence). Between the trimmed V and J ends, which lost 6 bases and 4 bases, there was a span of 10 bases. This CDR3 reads CASRLEGYEQYF. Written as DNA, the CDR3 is TGTGCCAGCAGACTGGAAGGATACGAGCAGTACTTC.

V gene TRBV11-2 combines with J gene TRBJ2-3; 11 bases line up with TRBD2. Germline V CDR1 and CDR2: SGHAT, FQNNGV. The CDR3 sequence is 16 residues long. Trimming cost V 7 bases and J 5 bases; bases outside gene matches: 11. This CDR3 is CASIPQLAGVQDTQYF. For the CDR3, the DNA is TGTGCCAGCATCCCCCAACTAGCGGGAGTTCAAGATACGCAGTATTTT.

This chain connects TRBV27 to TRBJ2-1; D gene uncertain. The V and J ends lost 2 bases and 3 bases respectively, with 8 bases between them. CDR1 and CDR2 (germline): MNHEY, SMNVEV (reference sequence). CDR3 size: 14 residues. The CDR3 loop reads CASSLRVDYNEQFF. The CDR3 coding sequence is TGTGCCAGCAGTTTACGGGTGGACTACAATGAGCAGTTCTTC.

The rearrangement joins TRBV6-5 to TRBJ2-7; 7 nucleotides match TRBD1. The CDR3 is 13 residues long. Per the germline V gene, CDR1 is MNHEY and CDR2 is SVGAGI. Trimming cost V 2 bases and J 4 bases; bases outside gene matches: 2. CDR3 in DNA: TGTGCCAGCAGTTACGAGACAGGGTACGAGCAGTACTTC. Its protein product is CASSYETGYEQYF.

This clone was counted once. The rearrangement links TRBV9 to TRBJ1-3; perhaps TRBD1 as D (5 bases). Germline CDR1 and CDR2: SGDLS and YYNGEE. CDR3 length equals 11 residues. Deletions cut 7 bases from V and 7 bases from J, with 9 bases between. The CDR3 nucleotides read TGTGCCAGCGGGGGGGTTAACACCATATATTTT. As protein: CASGGVNTIYF.

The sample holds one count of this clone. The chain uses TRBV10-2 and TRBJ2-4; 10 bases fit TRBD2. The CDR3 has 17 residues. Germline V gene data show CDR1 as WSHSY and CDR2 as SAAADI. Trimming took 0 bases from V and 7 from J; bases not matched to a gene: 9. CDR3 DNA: TGCGCCAGCAGTGAGTCGAGCGGGAGGGCCCCGGGTAACATTCAGTACTTC. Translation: CASSESSGRAPGNIQYF.

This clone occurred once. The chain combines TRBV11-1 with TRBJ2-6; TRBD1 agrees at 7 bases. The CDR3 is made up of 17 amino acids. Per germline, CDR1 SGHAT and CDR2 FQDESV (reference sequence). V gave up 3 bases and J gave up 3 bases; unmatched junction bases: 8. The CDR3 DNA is TGTGCCAGCAGCTTTAGGCAGGGGGTCGGTGGGGCCAACGTCCTGACTTTC. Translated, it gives CASSFRQGVGGANVLTF.

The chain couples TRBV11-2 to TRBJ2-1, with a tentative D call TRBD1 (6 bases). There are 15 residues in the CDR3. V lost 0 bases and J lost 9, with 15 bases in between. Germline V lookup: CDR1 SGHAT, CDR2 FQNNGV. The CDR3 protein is CASSLDVGQSAEQFF. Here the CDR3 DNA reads TGTGCCAGCAGCTTAGACGTAGGACAGTCTGCTGAGCAGTTCTTC. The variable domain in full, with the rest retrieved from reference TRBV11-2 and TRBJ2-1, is EAGVAQSPRYKIIEKRQSVAFWCNPISGHATLYWYQQILGQGPKLLIQFQNNGVVDDSQLPKDRFSAERLKGVDSTLKIQPAKLEDSAVYLCASSLDVGQSAEQFFGPGTRLTVL.

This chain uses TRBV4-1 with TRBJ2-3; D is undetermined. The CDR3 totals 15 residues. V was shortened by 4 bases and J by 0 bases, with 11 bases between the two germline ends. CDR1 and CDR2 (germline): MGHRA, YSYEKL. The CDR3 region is CASSPSPGSTDTQYF. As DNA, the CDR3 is TGCGCCAGCAGCCCTTCCCCCGGGAGCACAGATACGCAGTATTTT.

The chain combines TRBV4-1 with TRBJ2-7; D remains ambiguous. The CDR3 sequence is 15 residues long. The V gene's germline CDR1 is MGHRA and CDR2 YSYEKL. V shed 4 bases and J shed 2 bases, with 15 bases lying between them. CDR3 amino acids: CASSLSLTGAYEQYF. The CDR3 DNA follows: TGCGCCAGCAGCCTTTCCCTAACGGGCGCCTACGAGCAGTACTTC.

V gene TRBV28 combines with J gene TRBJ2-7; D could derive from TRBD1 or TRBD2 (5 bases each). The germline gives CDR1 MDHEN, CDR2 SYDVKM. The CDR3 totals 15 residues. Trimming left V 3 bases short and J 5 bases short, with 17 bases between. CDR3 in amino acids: CASSFGAQNVDEQYF. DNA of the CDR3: TGTGCCAGCAGTTTCGGGGCCCAAAATGTGGACGAGCAGTACTTC.

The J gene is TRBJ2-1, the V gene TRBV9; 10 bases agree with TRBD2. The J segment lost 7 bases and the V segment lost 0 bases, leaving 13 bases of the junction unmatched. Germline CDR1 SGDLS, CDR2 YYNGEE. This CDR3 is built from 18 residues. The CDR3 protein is CASSVESASGRAQNEQFF. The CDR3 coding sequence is TGTGCCAGCAGCGTAGAATCCGCGAGCGGGAGGGCCCAAAATGAGCAGTTCTTC.

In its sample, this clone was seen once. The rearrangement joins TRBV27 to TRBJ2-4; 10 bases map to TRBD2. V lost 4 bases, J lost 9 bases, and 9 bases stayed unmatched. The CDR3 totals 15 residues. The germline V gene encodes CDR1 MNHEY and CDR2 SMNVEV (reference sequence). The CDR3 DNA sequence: TGTGCCAGCAGTTCCTTAGCGGGAGGCCTAATCATTCAGTACTTC. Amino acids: CASSSLAGGLIIQYF.

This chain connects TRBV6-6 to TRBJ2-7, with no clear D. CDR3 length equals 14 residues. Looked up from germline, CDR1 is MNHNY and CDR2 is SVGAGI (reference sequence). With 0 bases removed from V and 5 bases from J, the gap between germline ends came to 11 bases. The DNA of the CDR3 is TGTGCCAGCAGTTACTCGACTCAGATCCACGAGCAGTACTTC. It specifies CASSYSTQIHEQYF.

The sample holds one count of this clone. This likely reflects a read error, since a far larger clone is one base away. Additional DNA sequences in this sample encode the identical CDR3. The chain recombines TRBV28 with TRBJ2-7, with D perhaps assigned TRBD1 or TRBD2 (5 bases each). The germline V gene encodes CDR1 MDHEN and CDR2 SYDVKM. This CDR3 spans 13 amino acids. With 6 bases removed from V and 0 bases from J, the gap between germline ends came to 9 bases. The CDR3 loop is CASRSGSSYEQYF. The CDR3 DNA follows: TGTGCCAGCAGATCAGGGAGCTCCTACGAGCAGTACTTC.

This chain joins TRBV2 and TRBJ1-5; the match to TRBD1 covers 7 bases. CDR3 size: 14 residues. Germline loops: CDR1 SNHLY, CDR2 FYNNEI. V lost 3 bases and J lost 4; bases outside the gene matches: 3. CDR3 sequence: CASSEAQGNQPQHF. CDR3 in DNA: TGTGCCAGCAGTGAGGCACAGGGGAATCAGCCCCAGCATTTT.

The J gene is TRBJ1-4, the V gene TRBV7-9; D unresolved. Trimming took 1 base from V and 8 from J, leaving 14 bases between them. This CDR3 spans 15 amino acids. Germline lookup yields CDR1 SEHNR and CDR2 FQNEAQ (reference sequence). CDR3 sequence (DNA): TGTGCCAGCAGCTTAGGTGTTGGGGAATCAGAAAAACTGTTTTTT. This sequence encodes CASSLGVGESEKLFF.

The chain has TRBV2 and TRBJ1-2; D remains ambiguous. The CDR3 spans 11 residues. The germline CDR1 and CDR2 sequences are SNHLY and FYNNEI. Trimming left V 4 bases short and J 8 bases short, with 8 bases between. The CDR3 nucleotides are TGTGCCAGCAGTGGGACGAAGGGCTACACCTTC. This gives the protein CASSGTKGYTF.

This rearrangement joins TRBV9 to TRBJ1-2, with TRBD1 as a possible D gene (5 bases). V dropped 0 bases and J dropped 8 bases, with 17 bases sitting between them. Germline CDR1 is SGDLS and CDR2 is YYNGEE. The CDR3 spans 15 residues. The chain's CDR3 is CASSVVPGPSSGYTF. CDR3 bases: TGTGCCAGCAGCGTAGTCCCGGGACCCAGCTCCGGCTACACCTTC.